This T cell receptor beta chain was retrieved from a study of T cell clones after liver transplantation. Profiling relied on immunoSEQ multiplex PCR, and the TCRdb table lists in-frame clones only, not all of them. The sample yields over 50,000 clones, about four fifths seen once. Between the trimmed V and J ends, which lost 3 bases and 0 bases, there was a span of 5 bases. The V gene's germline CDR1 is SGHRS and CDR2 YFSETQ. There are 13 residues in the CDR3. The gene calls are TRBV5-1 and TRBJ2-3; D not certain. The sequence was obtained from a human donor who received a liver transplant. The specimen comprised CD4+ T cells from blood, sampled before liver transplant. The CDR3 DNA sequence: TGCGCCAGCAGCTCTACTAGCACAGATACGCAGTATTTT. It specifies CASSSTSTDTQYF.